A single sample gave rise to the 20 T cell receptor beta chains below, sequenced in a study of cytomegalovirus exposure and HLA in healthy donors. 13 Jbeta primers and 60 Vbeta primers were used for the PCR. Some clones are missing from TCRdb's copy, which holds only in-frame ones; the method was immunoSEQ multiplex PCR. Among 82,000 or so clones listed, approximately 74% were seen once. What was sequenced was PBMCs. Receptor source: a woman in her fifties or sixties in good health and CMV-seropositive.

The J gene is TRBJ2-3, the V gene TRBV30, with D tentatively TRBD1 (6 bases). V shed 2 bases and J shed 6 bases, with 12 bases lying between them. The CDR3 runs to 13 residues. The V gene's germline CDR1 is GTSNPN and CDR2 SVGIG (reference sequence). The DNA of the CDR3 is TGTGCCTGGAGTTGGGGGACATCGGATACGCAGTATTTT. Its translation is CAWSWGTSDTQYF.

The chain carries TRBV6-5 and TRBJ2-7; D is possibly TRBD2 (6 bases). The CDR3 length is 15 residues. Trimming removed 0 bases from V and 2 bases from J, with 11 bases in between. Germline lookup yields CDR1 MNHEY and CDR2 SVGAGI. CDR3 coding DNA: TGTGCCAGCAGTTACTCCCGGGACTCCACCTACGAGCAGTACTTC. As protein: CASSYSRDSTYEQYF.

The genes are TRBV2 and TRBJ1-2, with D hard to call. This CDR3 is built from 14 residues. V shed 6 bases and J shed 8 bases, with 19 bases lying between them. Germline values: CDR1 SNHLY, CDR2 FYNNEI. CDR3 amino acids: CASRKEQSQSGYTF. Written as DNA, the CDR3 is TGTGCCAGCAGAAAAGAACAGTCCCAGAGCGGCTACACCTTC.

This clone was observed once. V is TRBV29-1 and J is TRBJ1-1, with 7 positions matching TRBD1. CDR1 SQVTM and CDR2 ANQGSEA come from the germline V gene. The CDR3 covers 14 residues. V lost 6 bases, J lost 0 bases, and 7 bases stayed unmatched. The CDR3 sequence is CSVLRGLVNTEAFF. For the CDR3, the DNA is TGCAGCGTACTCAGGGGGTTGGTGAACACTGAAGCTTTCTTT.

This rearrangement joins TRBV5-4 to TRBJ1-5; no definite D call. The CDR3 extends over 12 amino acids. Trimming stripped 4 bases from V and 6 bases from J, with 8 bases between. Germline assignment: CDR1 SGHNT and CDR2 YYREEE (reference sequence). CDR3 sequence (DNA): TGTGCCAGCAGCCTCGACTCTCAGCCCCAGCATTTT. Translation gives CASSLDSQPQHF.

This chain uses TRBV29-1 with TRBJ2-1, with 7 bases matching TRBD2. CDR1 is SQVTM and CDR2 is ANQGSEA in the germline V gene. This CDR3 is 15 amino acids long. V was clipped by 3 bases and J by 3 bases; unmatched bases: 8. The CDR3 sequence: CSVDNAGVFYNEQFF. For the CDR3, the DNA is TGCAGCGTTGATAATGCGGGAGTTTTCTACAATGAGCAGTTCTTC.

The CDR3 region has the DNA TGTGCCAGCAGTTTTTTCGGAGGGGAGTACACCGGGGAGCTGTTTTTT. Protein: CASSFFGGEYTGELFF. The rearrangement joins TRBV28 to TRBJ2-2; tentative D call: TRBD2 (6 bases). Trimming stripped 3 bases from V and 3 bases from J, with 14 bases between. The CDR3 has 16 amino acids. Germline CDR1 and CDR2: MDHEN and SYDVKM.

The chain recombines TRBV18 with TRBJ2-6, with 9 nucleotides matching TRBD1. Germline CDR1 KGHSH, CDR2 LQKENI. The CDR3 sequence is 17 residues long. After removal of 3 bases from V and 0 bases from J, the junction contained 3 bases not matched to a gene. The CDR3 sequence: CASSPGTGSSGANVLTF. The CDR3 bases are TGTGCCAGCTCACCCGGGACAGGGAGCTCTGGGGCCAACGTCCTGACTTTC.

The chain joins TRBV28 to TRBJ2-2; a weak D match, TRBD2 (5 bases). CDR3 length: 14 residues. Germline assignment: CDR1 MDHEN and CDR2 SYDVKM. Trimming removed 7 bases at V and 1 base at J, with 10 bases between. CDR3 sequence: CASMLTRNTGELFF. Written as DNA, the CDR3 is TGTGCCAGCATGTTAACTAGGAACACCGGGGAGCTGTTTTTT.

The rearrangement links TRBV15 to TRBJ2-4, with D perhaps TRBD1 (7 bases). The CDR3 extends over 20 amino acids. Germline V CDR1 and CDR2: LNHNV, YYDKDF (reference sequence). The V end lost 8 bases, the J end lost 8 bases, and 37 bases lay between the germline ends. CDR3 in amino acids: CATSSRGGRWGDGSRDIQYF. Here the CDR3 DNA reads TGTGCCACCTCAAGCAGAGGGGGCCGATGGGGGGACGGGTCTAGAGACATTCAGTACTTC.

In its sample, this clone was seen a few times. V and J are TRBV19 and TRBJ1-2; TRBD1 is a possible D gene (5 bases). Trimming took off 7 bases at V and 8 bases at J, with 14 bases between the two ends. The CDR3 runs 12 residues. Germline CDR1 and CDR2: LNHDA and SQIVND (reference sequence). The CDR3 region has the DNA TGTGCCAGTACGGGGGGAAATAGAGGCTACACCTTC. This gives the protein CASTGGNRGYTF. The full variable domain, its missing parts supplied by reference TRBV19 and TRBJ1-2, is DGGITQSPKYLFRKEGQNVTLSCEQNLNHDAMYWYRQDPGQGLRLIYYSQIVNDFQKGDIAEGYSVSREKKESFPLTVTSAQKNPTAFYLCASTGGNRGYTFGSGTRLTVV.

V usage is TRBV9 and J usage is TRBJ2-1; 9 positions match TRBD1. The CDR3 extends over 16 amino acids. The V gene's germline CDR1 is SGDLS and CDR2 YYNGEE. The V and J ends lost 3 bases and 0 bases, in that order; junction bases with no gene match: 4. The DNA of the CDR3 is TGTGCCAGCAGCGCTTTGACAGGGGGCTCCTACAATGAGCAGTTCTTC. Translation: CASSALTGGSYNEQFF. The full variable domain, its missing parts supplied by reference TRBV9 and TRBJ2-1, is DSGVTQTPKHLITATGQRVTLRCSPRSGDLSVYWYQQSLDQGLQFLIQYYNGEERAKGNILERFSAQQFPDLHSELNLSSLELGDSALYFCASSALTGGSYNEQFFGPGTRLTVL.

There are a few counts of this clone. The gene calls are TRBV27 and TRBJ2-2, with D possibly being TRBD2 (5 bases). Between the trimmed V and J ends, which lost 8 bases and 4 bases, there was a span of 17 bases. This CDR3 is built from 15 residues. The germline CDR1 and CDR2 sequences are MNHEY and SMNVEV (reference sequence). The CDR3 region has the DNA TGTGCCAGCTATCGTCGAGGGAGCCTCACCGGGGAGCTGTTTTTT. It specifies CASYRRGSLTGELFF.

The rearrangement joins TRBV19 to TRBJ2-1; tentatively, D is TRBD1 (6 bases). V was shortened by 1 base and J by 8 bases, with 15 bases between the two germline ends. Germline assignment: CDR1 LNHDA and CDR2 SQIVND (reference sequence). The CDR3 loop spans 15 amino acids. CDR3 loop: CASSIGQGLSDEQFF. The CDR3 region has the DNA TGTGCCAGTAGTATAGGGCAGGGGTTGAGCGATGAGCAGTTCTTC. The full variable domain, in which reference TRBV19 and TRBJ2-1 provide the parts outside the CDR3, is DGGITQSPKYLFRKEGQNVTLSCEQNLNHDAMYWYRQDPGQGLRLIYYSQIVNDFQKGDIAEGYSVSREKKESFPLTVTSAQKNPTAFYLCASSIGQGLSDEQFFGPGTRLTVL.

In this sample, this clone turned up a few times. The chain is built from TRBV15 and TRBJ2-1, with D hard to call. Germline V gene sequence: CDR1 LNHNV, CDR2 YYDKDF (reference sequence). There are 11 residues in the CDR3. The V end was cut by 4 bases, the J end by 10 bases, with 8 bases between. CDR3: CATSTLSEQFF. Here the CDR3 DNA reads TGTGCCACCAGCACCCTCTCGGAGCAGTTCTTC.

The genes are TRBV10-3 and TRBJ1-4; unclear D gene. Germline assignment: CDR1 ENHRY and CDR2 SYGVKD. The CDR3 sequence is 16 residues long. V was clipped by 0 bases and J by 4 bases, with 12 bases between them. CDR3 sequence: CAISESMRLRNEKLFF. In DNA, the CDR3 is TGTGCCATCAGTGAGTCGATGCGGTTGCGTAATGAAAAACTGTTTTTT.

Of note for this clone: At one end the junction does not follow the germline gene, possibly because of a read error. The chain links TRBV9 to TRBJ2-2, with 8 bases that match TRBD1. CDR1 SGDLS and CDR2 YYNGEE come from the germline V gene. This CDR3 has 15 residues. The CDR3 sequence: CVSSVAGGSAGELFF. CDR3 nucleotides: TGTGTCAGCAGCGTAGCAGGGGGCTCGGCCGGGGAGCTGTTTTTT. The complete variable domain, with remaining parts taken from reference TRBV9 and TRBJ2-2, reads DSGVTQTPKHLITATGQRVTLRCSPRSGDLSVYWYQQSLDQGLQFLIQYYNGEERAKGNILERFSAQQFPDLHSELNLSSLELGDSALYFCVSSVAGGSAGELFFGEGSRLTVL.

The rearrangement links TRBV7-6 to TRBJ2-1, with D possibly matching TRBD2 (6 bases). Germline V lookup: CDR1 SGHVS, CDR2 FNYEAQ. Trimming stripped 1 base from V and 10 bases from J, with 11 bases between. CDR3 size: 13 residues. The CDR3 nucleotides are TGTGCCAGCAGCTTAGTGGGGGGAAGGGAGCAGTTCTTC. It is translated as CASSLVGGREQFF.

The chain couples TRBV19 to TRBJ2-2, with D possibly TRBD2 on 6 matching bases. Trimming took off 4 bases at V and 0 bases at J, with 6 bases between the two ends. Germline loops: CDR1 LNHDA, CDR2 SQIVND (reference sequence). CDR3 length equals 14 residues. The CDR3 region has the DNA TGTGCCAGTAGTAGCGGGGCGAACACCGGGGAGCTGTTTTTT. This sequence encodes CASSSGANTGELFF.

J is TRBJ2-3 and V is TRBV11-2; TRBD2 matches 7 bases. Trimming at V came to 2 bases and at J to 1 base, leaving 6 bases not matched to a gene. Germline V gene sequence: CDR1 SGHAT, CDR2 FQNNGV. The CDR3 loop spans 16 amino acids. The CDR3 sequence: CASSLRSGLGTDTQYF. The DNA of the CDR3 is TGTGCCAGCAGCTTAAGATCCGGACTAGGCACAGATACGCAGTATTTT. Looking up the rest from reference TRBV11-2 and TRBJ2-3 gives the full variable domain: EAGVAQSPRYKIIEKRQSVAFWCNPISGHATLYWYQQILGQGPKLLIQFQNNGVVDDSQLPKDRFSAERLKGVDSTLKIQPAKLEDSAVYLCASSLRSGLGTDTQYFGPGTRLTVL.